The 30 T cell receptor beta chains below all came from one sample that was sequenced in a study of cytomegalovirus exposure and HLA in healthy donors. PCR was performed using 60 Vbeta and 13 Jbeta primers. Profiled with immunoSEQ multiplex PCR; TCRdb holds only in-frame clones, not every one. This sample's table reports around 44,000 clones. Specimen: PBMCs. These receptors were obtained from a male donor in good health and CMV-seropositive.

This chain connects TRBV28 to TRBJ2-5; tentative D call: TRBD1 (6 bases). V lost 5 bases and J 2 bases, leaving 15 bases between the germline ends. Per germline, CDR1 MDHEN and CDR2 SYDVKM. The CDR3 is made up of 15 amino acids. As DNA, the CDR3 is TGTGCCAGCAGTCGAGGGGGTGAGGGACAAGAGACCCAGTACTTC. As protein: CASSRGGEGQETQYF.

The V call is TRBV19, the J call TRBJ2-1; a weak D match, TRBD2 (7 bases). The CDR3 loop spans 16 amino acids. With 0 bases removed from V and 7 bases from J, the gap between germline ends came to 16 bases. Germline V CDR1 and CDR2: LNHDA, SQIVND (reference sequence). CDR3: CASSIDGGGAANEQFF. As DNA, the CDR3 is TGTGCCAGTAGTATAGATGGGGGGGGCGCAGCAAATGAGCAGTTCTTC.

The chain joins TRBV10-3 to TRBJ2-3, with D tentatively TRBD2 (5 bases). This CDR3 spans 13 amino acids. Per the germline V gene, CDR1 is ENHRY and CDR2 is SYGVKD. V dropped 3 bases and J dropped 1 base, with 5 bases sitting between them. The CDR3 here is CAISDGGTDTQYF. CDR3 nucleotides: TGTGCCATCAGTGACGGGGGCACAGATACGCAGTATTTT.

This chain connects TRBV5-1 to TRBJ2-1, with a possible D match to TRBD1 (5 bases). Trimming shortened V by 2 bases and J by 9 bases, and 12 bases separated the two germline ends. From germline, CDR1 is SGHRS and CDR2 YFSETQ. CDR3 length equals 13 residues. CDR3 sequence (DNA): TGCGCCAGCAGCTTCAGGGATCCCCCTGAGCAGTTCTTC. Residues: CASSFRDPPEQFF.

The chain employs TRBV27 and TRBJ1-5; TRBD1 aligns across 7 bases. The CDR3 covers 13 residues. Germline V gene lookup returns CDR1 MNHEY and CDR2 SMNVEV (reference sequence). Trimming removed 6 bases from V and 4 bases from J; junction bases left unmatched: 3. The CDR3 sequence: CASSQDRNQPQHF. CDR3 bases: TGTGCCAGCAGCCAGGACAGGAATCAGCCCCAGCATTTT.

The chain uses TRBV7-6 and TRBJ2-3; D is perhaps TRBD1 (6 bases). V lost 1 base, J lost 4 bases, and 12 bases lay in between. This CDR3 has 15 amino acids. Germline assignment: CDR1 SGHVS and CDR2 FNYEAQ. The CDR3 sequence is CASSLVQGRSDTQYF. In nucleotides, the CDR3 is TGTGCCAGCAGCTTAGTACAGGGTCGTTCAGATACGCAGTATTTT. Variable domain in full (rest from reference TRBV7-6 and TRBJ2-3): GAGVSQSPRYKVTKRGQDVALRCDPISGHVSLYWYRQALGQGPEFLTYFNYEAQQDKSGLPNDRFSAERPEGSISTLTIQRTEQRDSAMYRCASSLVQGRSDTQYFGPGTRLTVL.

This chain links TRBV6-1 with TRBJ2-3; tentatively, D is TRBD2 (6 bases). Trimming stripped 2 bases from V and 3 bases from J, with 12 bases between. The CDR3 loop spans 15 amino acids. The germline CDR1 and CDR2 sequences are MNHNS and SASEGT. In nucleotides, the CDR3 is TGTGCCAGCAGTGAATGGCAGGGAGGTACAGATACGCAGTATTTT. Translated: CASSEWQGGTDTQYF.

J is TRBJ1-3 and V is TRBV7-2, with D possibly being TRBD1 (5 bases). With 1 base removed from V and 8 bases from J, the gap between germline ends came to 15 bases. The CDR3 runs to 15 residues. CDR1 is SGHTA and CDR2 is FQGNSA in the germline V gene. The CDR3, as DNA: TGTGCCAGCAGCTTAGGGGACTTCACGGGATACACCATATATTTT. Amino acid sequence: CASSLGDFTGYTIYF.

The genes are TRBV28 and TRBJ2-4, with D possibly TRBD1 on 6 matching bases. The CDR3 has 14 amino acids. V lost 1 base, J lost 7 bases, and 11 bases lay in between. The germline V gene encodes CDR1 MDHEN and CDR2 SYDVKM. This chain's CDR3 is CASSLSGESNIQYF. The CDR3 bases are TGTGCCAGCAGTTTATCAGGGGAGAGCAACATTCAGTACTTC.

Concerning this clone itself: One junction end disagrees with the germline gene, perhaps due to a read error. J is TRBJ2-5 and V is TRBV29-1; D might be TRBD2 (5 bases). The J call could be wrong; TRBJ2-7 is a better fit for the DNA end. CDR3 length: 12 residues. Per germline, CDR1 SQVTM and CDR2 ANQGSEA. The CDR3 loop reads CSARGPSHEQYF. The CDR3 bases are TGCAGCGCGAGAGGGCCCTCCCACGAGCAGTACTTC.

The CDR3 region is CASSATAAPAYGYTF. The CDR3 coding sequence is TGTGCCAGTAGTGCGACTGCCGCCCCGGCCTATGGCTACACCTTC. The genes are TRBV19 and TRBJ1-2; unclear D gene. CDR3 length: 15 residues. Germline CDR1 reads LNHDA; CDR2 reads SQIVND (reference sequence). Trimming stripped 5 bases from V and 4 bases from J, with 17 bases between.

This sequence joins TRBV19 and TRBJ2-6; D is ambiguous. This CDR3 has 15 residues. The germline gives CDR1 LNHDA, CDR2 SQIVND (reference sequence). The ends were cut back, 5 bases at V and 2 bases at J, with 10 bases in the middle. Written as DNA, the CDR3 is TGTGCCAGTAGTGGTGAACGGGCTGGGGCCAACGTCCTGACTTTC. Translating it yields CASSGERAGANVLTF.

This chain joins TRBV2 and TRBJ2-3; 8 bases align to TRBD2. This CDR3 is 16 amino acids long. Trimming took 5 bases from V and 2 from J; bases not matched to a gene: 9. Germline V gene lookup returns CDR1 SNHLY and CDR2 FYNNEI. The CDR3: CASSPEAGASTDTQYF. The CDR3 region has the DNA TGTGCCAGCAGTCCAGAAGCGGGGGCTTCCACAGATACGCAGTATTTT.

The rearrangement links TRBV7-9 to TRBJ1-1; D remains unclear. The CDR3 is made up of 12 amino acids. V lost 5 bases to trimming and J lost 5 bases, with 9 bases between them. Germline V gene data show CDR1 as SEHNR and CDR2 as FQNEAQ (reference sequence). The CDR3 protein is CASSIGGTEAFF. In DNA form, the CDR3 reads TGTGCCAGCAGCATCGGCGGGACTGAAGCTTTCTTT.

DNA for the CDR3: TGTGCCAGTAGTGTGGACATCCTCACCGGGGAGCTGTTTTTT. Residues: CASSVDILTGELFF. The V and J genes are TRBV19 and TRBJ2-2, with TRBD1 as a possible D gene (5 bases). In germline, CDR1 is LNHDA, CDR2 SQIVND (reference sequence). This CDR3 spans 14 amino acids. V gave up 5 bases and J gave up 4 bases, with 11 bases separating them.

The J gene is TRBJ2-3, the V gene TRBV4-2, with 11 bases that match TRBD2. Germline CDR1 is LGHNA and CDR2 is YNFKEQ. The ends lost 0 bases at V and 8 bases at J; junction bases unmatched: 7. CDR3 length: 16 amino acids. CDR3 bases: TGTGCCAGCAGCCAAGAACAACTAGCGGGGGAGTTTACGCAGTATTTT. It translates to CASSQEQLAGEFTQYF.

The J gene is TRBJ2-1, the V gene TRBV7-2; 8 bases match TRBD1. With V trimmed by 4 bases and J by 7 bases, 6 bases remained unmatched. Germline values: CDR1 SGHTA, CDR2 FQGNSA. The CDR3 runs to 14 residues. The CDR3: CASSYRTGSNEQFF. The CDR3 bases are TGTGCCAGCAGCTACCGGACAGGGAGTAATGAGCAGTTCTTC. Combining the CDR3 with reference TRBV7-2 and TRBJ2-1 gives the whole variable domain GAGVSQSPSNKVTEKGKDVELRCDPISGHTALYWYRQSLGQGLEFLIYFQGNSAPDKSGLPSDRFSAERTGGSVSTLTIQRTQQEDSAVYLCASSYRTGSNEQFFGPGTRLTVL.

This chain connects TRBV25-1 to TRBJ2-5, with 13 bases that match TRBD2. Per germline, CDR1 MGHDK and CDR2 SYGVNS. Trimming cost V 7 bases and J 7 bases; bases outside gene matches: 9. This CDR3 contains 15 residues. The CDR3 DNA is TGTGCCAGCACCCGGACTAGCGGGGGAACGGGGACCCAGTACTTC. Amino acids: CASTRTSGGTGTQYF. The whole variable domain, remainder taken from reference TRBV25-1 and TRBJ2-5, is EADIYQTPRYLVIGTGKKITLECSQTMGHDKMYWYQQDPGMELHLIHYSYGVNSTEKGDLSSESTVSRIRTEHFPLTLESARPSHTSQYLCASTRTSGGTGTQYFGPGTRLLVL.

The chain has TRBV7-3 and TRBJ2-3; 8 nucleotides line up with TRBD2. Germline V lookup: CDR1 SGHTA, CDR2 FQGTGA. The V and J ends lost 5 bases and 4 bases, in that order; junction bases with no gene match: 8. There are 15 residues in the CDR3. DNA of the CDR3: TGTGCCAGCAGCATCTCGGCGGGGGGTCCAGATACGCAGTATTTT. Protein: CASSISAGGPDTQYF.

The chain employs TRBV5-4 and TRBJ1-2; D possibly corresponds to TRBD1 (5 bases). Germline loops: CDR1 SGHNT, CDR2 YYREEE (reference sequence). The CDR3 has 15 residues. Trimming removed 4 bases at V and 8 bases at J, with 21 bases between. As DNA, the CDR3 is TGTGCCAGCAGCCTGGGGCCGGGGGTGGAAGGGGGCTACACCTTC. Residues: CASSLGPGVEGGYTF.

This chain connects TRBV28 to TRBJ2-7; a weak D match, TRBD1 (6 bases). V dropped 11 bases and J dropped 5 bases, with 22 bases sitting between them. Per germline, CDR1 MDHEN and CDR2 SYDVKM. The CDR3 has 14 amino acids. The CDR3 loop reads CAGSRGTTLDEQYF. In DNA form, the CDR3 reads TGTGCCGGCTCAAGGGGGACCACTCTGGACGAGCAGTACTTC.

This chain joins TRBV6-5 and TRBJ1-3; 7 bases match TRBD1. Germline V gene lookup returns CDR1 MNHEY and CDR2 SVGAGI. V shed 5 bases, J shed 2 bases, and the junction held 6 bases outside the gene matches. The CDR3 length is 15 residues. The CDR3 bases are TGTGCCAGCAGTAGACAGGGTGGCGCTGGAAACACCATATATTTT. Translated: CASSRQGGAGNTIYF.

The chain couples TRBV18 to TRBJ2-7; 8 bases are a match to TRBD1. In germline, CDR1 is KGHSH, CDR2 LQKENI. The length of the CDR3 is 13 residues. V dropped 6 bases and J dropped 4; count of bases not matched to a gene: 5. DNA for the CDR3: TGTGCCAGCTCGCCAGGGACAGGTTACGAGCAGTACTTC. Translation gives CASSPGTGYEQYF.

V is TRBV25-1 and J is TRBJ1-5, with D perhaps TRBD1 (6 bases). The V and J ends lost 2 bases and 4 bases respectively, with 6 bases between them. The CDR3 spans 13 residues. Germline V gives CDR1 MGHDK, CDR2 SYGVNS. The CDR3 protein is CASSETGNQPQHF. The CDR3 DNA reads TGTGCCAGCAGTGAAACAGGGAATCAGCCCCAGCATTTT. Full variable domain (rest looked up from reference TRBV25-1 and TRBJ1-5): EADIYQTPRYLVIGTGKKITLECSQTMGHDKMYWYQQDPGMELHLIHYSYGVNSTEKGDLSSESTVSRIRTEHFPLTLESARPSHTSQYLCASSETGNQPQHFGDGTRLSIL.

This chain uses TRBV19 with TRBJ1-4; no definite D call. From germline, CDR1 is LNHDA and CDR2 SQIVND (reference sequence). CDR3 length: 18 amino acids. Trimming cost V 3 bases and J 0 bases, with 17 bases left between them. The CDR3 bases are TGTGCCAGTAGTATTTGGTATTCGGCGGTAGCAACTAATGAAAAACTGTTTTTT. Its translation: CASSIWYSAVATNEKLFF.

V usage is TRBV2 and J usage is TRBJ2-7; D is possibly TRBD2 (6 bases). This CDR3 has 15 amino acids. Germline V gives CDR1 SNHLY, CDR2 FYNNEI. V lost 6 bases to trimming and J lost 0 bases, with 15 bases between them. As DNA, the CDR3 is TGTGCCAGCAGGGTGGCACGGGAGAGCTCCTACGAGCAGTACTTC. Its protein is CASRVARESSYEQYF.

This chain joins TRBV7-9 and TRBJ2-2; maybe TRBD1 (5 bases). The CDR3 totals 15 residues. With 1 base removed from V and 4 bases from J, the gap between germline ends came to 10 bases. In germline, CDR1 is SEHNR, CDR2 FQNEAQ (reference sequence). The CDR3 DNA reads TGTGCCAGCAGCTTAGGTGGGGCGATCACCGGGGAGCTGTTTTTT. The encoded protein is CASSLGGAITGELFF.

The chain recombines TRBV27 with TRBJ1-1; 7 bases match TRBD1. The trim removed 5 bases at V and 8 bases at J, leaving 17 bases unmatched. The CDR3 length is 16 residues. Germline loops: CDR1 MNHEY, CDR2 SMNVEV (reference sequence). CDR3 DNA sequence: TGTGCCAGCAGTCCACCGGGACAGACTTACGGGGAGGAAGCTTTCTTT. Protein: CASSPPGQTYGEEAFF.

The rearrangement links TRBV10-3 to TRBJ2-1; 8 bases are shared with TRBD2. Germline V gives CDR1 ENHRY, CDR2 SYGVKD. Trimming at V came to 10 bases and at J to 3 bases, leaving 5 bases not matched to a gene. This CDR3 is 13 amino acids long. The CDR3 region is CATISGGYNEQFF. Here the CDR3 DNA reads TGTGCCACTATAAGCGGGGGCTACAATGAGCAGTTCTTC.

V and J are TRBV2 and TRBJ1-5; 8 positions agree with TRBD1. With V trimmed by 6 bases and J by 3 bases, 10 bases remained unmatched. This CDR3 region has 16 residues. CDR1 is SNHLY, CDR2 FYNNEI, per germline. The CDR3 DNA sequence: TGTGCCAGCAGGGCTACCGGGACAGGCATCAATCAGCCCCAGCATTTT. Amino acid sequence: CASRATGTGINQPQHF.